These 27 T cell receptor beta chains were all obtained from the same sample, sequenced in a study of regulatory T cells in long-lasting Graves disease. Building the TCR beta libraries relied on iRepertoire HTBI primers, and CDR3 regions underwent Arm-PCR. TCRdb re-called the multiplex PCR reads with MiXCR, one entry per CDR3 protein. The table lists about 420,000 distinct CDR3 sequences, around 22% of them singletons, with about 27% in the top ten. This sample's time point: persistent/refractory GD, antithyroid drugs over 5 years with positive TRAb. RNA extracted from PBMCs served as the sequencing template. Sequenced material: peripheral blood mononuclear cells (PBMCs), taken when the disease was refractory, from a patient treated with antithyroid drugs. These receptors were collected from a female donor with Graves disease.

In this sample, this clonotype turned up a few times. This chain joins TRBV20-1 and TRBJ2-7; TRBD2 aligns across 9 bases. The CDR3 contains 14 residues. Germline CDR1 DFQATT, CDR2 SNEGSKA (reference sequence). V was clipped by 1 base and J by 2 bases; unmatched bases: 3. CDR3 nucleotides: TGCAGTGCTAGAGTTAGCGGGAGCCCCTACGAGCAGTACTTC. This codes for CSARVSGSPYEQYF.

In its sample, this clonotype was seen a few times. The chain uses TRBV24-1 and TRBJ2-3, with D possibly matching TRBD1 (6 bases). Germline CDR1 is KGHDR and CDR2 is SFDVKD. The length of the CDR3 is 15 residues. V was shortened by 7 bases and J by 0 bases, with 13 bases between the two germline ends. For the CDR3, the DNA is TGTGCCACCAGCAGCGCGGACAGCAGCACAGATACGCAGTATTTT. Protein sequence: CATSSADSSTDTQYF.

This clonotype showed up many times. This chain joins TRBV5-6 and TRBJ2-2, with a possible D match to TRBD1 (6 bases). Germline lookup yields CDR1 SGHDT and CDR2 YYEEEE. V dropped 7 bases and J dropped 5 bases, with 15 bases sitting between them. The CDR3 sequence is 14 residues long. As DNA, the CDR3 is TGTGCCAGCCTCTACCTCAGGGGAACCGGGGAGCTGTTTTTT. The encoded protein is CASLYLRGTGELFF.

This clonotype has a handful of counts. A much larger clone sits a single nucleotide away, making a read error possible. This sequence joins TRBV12-3 or TRBV12-4 and TRBJ2-6, with D hard to call. The CDR3 has 14 residues. Trimming shortened V by 4 bases and J by 0 bases, and 4 bases separated the two germline ends. CDR3 region: CASSWGSGANVLTF. Here the CDR3 DNA reads TGTGCCAGCAGTTGGGGCTCTGGGGCCAACGTCCTGACTTTC.

The CDR3 loop is CASSLVGTAIEKLFF. Here the CDR3 DNA reads TGCGCCAGCAGCTTGGTCGGGACGGCTATCGAAAAACTGTTTTTT. V gene TRBV5-1 combines with J gene TRBJ1-4, with TRBD1 as a possible D gene (5 bases). Germline loops: CDR1 SGHRS, CDR2 YFSETQ. CDR3 length equals 15 residues. The ends were cut back, 0 bases at V and 8 bases at J, with 14 bases in the middle. Based on the CDR3 plus reference TRBV5-1 and TRBJ1-4, the full variable domain is KAGVTQTPRYLIKTRGQQVTLSCSPISGHRSVSWYQQTPGQGLQFLFEYFSETQRNKGNFPGRFSGRQFSNSRSEMNVSTLELGDSALYLCASSLVGTAIEKLFFGSGTQLSVL.

The chain combines TRBV5-1 with TRBJ2-7; tentative D call: TRBD2 (6 bases). V shed 3 bases and J shed 3 bases, with 10 bases lying between them. Germline V gene data show CDR1 as SGHRS and CDR2 as YFSETQ. The CDR3 runs 13 residues. In DNA, the CDR3 is TGCGCCAGCAGCTCCGCGGGGCACTACGAGCAGTACTTC. It codes for CASSSAGHYEQYF.

This clonotype was recorded at least ten times. The J gene is TRBJ1-1, the V gene TRBV5-1; TRBD1 is a possible D gene (6 bases). The germline gives CDR1 SGHRS, CDR2 YFSETQ. With 0 bases removed from V and 6 bases from J, the gap between germline ends came to 12 bases. CDR3 length: 14 amino acids. As DNA, the CDR3 is TGCGCCAGCAGCTTGGGGCAGGGGCTTGCTGAAGCTTTCTTT. It translates to CASSLGQGLAEAFF.

The gene calls are TRBV6-5 and TRBJ1-5; D not resolved. V dropped 2 bases and J dropped 1 base, with 9 bases sitting between them. CDR1 and CDR2 from the germline V gene are MNHEY and SVGAGI. CDR3 length equals 15 residues. This CDR3 is CASSYRTPSNQPQHF. The CDR3 bases are TGTGCCAGCAGTTACAGGACTCCAAGCAATCAGCCCCAGCATTTT.

This clonotype was observed many times. The chain is built from TRBV7-2 and TRBJ1-4; D ambiguous. Trimming took 4 bases from V and 4 from J, leaving 10 bases between them. CDR3 length: 14 residues. CDR1 SGHTA and CDR2 FQGNSA come from the germline V gene. The DNA for the CDR3 is TGTGCCAGCAGCTCAAGGGAGTATAATGAAAAACTGTTTTTT. This encodes CASSSREYNEKLFF.

This clonotype has a handful of counts. The CDR3 nucleotides read TGCAGTGCTTCTTGGATCACTGAAGCTTTCTTT. As protein: CSASWITEAFF. V gene TRBV20-1 combines with J gene TRBJ1-1; D gene ambiguous. The CDR3 covers 11 residues. Trimming cost V 5 bases and J 4 bases, with 8 bases left between them. Per the germline V gene, CDR1 is DFQATT and CDR2 is SNEGSKA (reference sequence).

This clonotype was found a few times. The rearrangement uses TRBV15 and TRBJ2-1; a possible D gene is TRBD2 (5 bases). CDR3 length: 14 amino acids. The germline V and J ends were trimmed by 5 bases and 5 bases, with 13 bases remaining between them. The germline V gene has CDR1 LNHNV and CDR2 YYDKDF (reference sequence). The CDR3 is CATSWTEEHNEQFF. The CDR3 nucleotides are TGTGCCACCAGCTGGACGGAGGAGCACAATGAGCAGTTCTTC. Full variable domain (remainder filled in from reference TRBV15 and TRBJ2-1): DAMVIQNPRYQVTQFGKPVTLSCSQTLNHNVMYWYQQKSSQAPKLLFHYYDKDFNNEADTPDNFQSRRPNTSFCFLDIRSPGLGDTAMYLCATSWTEEHNEQFFGPGTRLTVL.

This clonotype was observed at least ten times. This rearrangement joins TRBV30 to TRBJ2-2; D might be TRBD1 or TRBD2, each matching 5 bases. CDR3 length: 14 residues. Germline CDR1 and CDR2: GTSNPN and SVGIG (reference sequence). The germline V and J ends were trimmed by 0 bases and 5 bases, with 10 bases remaining between them. CDR3 sequence: CAWSVVGTTGELFF. CDR3 sequence (DNA): TGTGCCTGGAGTGTAGTGGGGACGACCGGGGAGCTGTTTTTT.

This clonotype has a handful of counts. The rearrangement joins TRBV10-3 to TRBJ1-5, with a possible D match to TRBD1 (6 bases). V dropped 5 bases and J dropped 9 bases, with 14 bases sitting between them. Germline assignment: CDR1 ENHRY and CDR2 SYGVKD. The CDR3 runs 13 residues. The CDR3 sequence: CAISKQGTGPQHF. The CDR3 coding sequence is TGTGCCATCAGTAAACAGGGAACGGGGCCCCAGCATTTT.

The rearrangement links TRBV7-2 to TRBJ2-7; D not certain. The CDR3 is 12 residues long. Germline V gene sequence: CDR1 SGHTA, CDR2 FQGNSA. Trimming cost V 4 bases and J 5 bases, with 9 bases left between them. CDR3 nucleotides: TGTGCCAGCAGCTATAGACACGACGAGCAGTACTTC. The encoded protein is CASSYRHDEQYF.

The rearrangement joins TRBV20-1 to TRBJ1-1; D not resolved. The germline gives CDR1 DFQATT, CDR2 SNEGSKA (reference sequence). V dropped 2 bases and J dropped 4 bases, with 14 bases sitting between them. This CDR3 contains 14 residues. Written as DNA, the CDR3 is TGCAGTGCTAGAAGTCCGGGGTTAGGCACTGAAGCTTTCTTT. It is translated as CSARSPGLGTEAFF.

The CDR3 protein is CASSPGPGQETQYF. As DNA, the CDR3 is TGTGCCAGCAGCCCCGGGCCAGGTCAAGAGACCCAGTACTTC. This chain connects TRBV7-3 to TRBJ2-5; the D is unclear. V lost 5 bases and J 2 bases, leaving 12 bases between the germline ends. In germline, CDR1 is SGHTA, CDR2 FQGTGA. The CDR3 has 14 residues.

This clonotype was counted a few times. This rearrangement joins TRBV20-1 to TRBJ2-4; 9 nucleotides match TRBD2. V shed 3 bases and J 6 bases; nucleotides not matched to a gene: 12. Germline values: CDR1 DFQATT, CDR2 SNEGSKA (reference sequence). CDR3 size: 16 residues. CDR3 sequence (DNA): TGCAGTGCTAGGGCGTGGCGGGAGGGTGGTGGAAACATTCAGTACTTC. It specifies CSARAWREGGGNIQYF.

In its sample, this clonotype was seen once. This chain connects TRBV29-1 to TRBJ2-7; no definite D call. CDR3 length: 12 amino acids. Germline-derived CDR1 and CDR2 are SQVTM and ANQGSEA. Trimming cost V 5 bases and J 0 bases, with 8 bases left between them. The CDR3 reads CSVFADSYEQYF. CDR3 sequence (DNA): TGCAGCGTTTTCGCCGACTCCTACGAGCAGTACTTC.

The chain combines TRBV7-2 with TRBJ2-7, with D perhaps matching TRBD1 (5 bases). The CDR3 is 14 amino acids. Germline-derived CDR1 and CDR2 are SGHTA and FQGNSA. V lost 1 base to trimming and J lost 3 bases, with 10 bases between them. The CDR3 here is CASSLETANYEQYF. CDR3 DNA sequence: TGTGCCAGCAGCTTAGAGACAGCTAACTACGAGCAGTACTTC.

This clonotype has a handful of counts. The chain links TRBV5-1 to TRBJ2-7; 11 bases are a match to TRBD2. The CDR3 covers 15 residues. Germline V gene lookup returns CDR1 SGHRS and CDR2 YFSETQ. The J segment lost 2 bases and the V segment lost 4 bases, leaving 5 bases of the junction unmatched. The CDR3 region has the DNA TGCGCCAGCAGCGATATAGCGGGAGGGCCCTACGAGCAGTACTTC. Encoded protein: CASSDIAGGPYEQYF.

V gene TRBV24-1 combines with J gene TRBJ1-2, with D unclear. Germline CDR1 KGHDR, CDR2 SFDVKD. Trimming left V 3 bases short and J 4 bases short, with 5 bases between. The length of the CDR3 is 12 residues. The CDR3 region has the DNA TGTGCCACCAGTGATAACAGCTATGGCTACACCTTC. It yields the protein CATSDNSYGYTF.

Only a few counts were recorded for this clonotype. V is TRBV7-2 and J is TRBJ1-1; D is undetermined. This CDR3 has 16 residues. The V end was cut by 5 bases, the J end by 1 base, with 17 bases between. CDR1 SGHTA and CDR2 FQGNSA come from the germline V gene. The DNA of the CDR3 is TGTGCCAGCAGCCCCCGAAGCAGGACCACGAACACTGAAGCTTTCTTT. Its protein is CASSPRSRTTNTEAFF.

The CDR3 DNA sequence: TGTGCCAGCAGCTTCACTAGCGGGCACCAAGAGACCCAGTACTTC. Its translation: CASSFTSGHQETQYF. This chain connects TRBV7-2 to TRBJ2-5; 9 bases are a match to TRBD2. There are 15 residues in the CDR3. CDR1 and CDR2 (germline): SGHTA, FQGNSA. Germline trimming cut 3 bases from V and 0 bases from J; bases unmatched to any gene: 2. Looking up the rest from reference TRBV7-2 and TRBJ2-5 gives the full variable domain: GAGVSQSPSNKVTEKGKDVELRCDPISGHTALYWYRQSLGQGLEFLIYFQGNSAPDKSGLPSDRFSAERTGGSVSTLTIQRTQQEDSAVYLCASSFTSGHQETQYFGPGTRLLVL.

This clonotype was detected many times. The chain has TRBV28 and TRBJ1-2; possibly TRBD1 for D (5 bases). Trimming took 2 bases from V and 5 from J, leaving 12 bases between them. Germline CDR1 is MDHEN and CDR2 is SYDVKM. The CDR3 runs 14 residues. The CDR3 protein is CASSLGSGRYGYTF. Written as DNA, the CDR3 is TGTGCCAGCAGTTTAGGCTCAGGGCGGTATGGCTACACCTTC.

This clonotype came up many times. The chain combines TRBV2 with TRBJ1-5; 7 bases line up with TRBD1. The germline CDR1 and CDR2 sequences are SNHLY and FYNNEI. Trimming at V came to 6 bases and at J to 4 bases, leaving 9 bases not matched to a gene. The CDR3 is 15 amino acids. The CDR3 spells CASRARTGGNQPQHF. CDR3 sequence (DNA): TGTGCCAGCAGAGCCAGGACAGGCGGTAATCAGCCCCAGCATTTT.

A remark on this clonotype: Compared with germline, one end of the junction differs, possibly owing to a read error. This chain uses TRBV7-3 with TRBJ2-2, with D perhaps matching TRBD1 (6 bases). The CDR3 loop spans 15 amino acids. CDR1 is SGHTA, CDR2 FQGTGA, per germline. The CDR3 here is CAGSPEGQPAGELFF. The DNA for the CDR3 is TGTGCCGGCAGCCCAGAAGGACAGCCGGCCGGGGAGCTGTTTTTT. Together with reference TRBV7-3 and TRBJ2-2, the CDR3 gives the full variable domain: GAGVSQTPSNKVTEKGKYVELRCDPISGHTALYWYRQSLGQGPEFLIYFQGTGAADDSGLPNDRFFAVRPEGSVSTLKIQRTERGDSAVYLCAGSPEGQPAGELFFGEGSRLTVL.

This clonotype was counted a few times. The chain recombines TRBV6-1 with TRBJ1-2; tentative D call: TRBD1 (6 bases). This CDR3 has 15 amino acids. Trimming stripped 2 bases from V and 4 bases from J, with 14 bases between. The germline gives CDR1 MNHNS, CDR2 SASEGT. This chain's CDR3 is CASSELGALGYGYTF. As DNA, the CDR3 is TGTGCCAGCAGTGAATTGGGGGCGTTAGGCTATGGCTACACCTTC.